Presented here are 30 T cell receptor beta chains from one specimen sequenced in a study of shared clonotypes between healthy human individuals. Data came from immunoSEQ multiplex PCR; TCRdb stores just in-frame clones and leaves some out. The sample yields about 670,000 clones, approximately 79% seen once. The specimen was memory CD4+ T cells sorted from blood. The subset is: CD45RA-negative fraction. The receptors were sampled from a woman between 25 and 40 years old in good health.

The V gene is TRBV20-1, the J gene TRBJ2-4; D is uncertain. V was trimmed by 2 bases and J by 6 bases, leaving 5 bases between them. CDR1 is DFQATT, CDR2 SNEGSKA, per germline (reference sequence). This CDR3 region has 11 residues. CDR3 bases: TGCAGTGCTAGACCAGCAAACATTCAGTACTTC. It specifies CSARPANIQYF.

The chain uses TRBV6-5 and TRBJ1-5, with D perhaps TRBD1 (6 bases). Germline V gene data show CDR1 as MNHEY and CDR2 as SVGAGI. The CDR3 has 15 amino acids. Trimming removed 6 bases at V and 4 bases at J, with 16 bases between. The CDR3 DNA is TGTGCCAGCAGCCCACAGGGTTTTCAAAATCAGCCCCAGCATTTT. This codes for CASSPQGFQNQPQHF.

This chain uses TRBV4-1 with TRBJ2-5; unclear D gene. The CDR3 spans 12 residues. With 4 bases removed from V and 7 bases from J, the gap between germline ends came to 10 bases. Germline V lookup: CDR1 MGHRA, CDR2 YSYEKL. CDR3 coding DNA: TGCGCCAGCAGCCCAAGAGGCGGGACCCAGTACTTC. The encoded protein is CASSPRGGTQYF.

This clone showed up many times. The chain couples TRBV9 to TRBJ2-5; D unresolved. This CDR3 has 17 amino acids. Germline-derived CDR1 and CDR2 are SGDLS and YYNGEE. Trimming took 3 bases from V and 5 from J, leaving 23 bases between them. CDR3 in amino acids: CASSAGSLAGLGETQYF. The CDR3 bases are TGTGCCAGCAGCGCAGGTTCCCTTGCAGGCTTGGGGGAGACCCAGTACTTC.

The CDR3 region is CASSFGAGAVGELFF. CDR3 coding DNA: TGTGCCAGCAGCTTTGGGGCGGGAGCGGTCGGGGAGCTGTTTTTT. This sequence joins TRBV11-2 and TRBJ2-2; 7 nucleotides line up with TRBD2. The germline CDR1 and CDR2 sequences are SGHAT and FQNNGV. V shed 3 bases, J shed 7 bases, and the junction held 8 bases outside the gene matches. The CDR3 spans 15 residues.

This chain joins TRBV5-1 and TRBJ1-4; D is undetermined. The CDR3 length is 14 residues. V shed 0 bases and J shed 8 bases, with 11 bases lying between them. Germline V gives CDR1 SGHRS, CDR2 YFSETQ. The CDR3 DNA reads TGCGCCAGCAGCTTGGACCAGAACATAGAAAAACTGTTTTTT. Encoded protein: CASSLDQNIEKLFF. Full variable domain (outside the CDR3, taken from reference TRBV5-1 and TRBJ1-4): KAGVTQTPRYLIKTRGQQVTLSCSPISGHRSVSWYQQTPGQGLQFLFEYFSETQRNKGNFPGRFSGRQFSNSRSEMNVSTLELGDSALYLCASSLDQNIEKLFFGSGTQLSVL.

The chain couples TRBV7-2 to TRBJ2-7, with 9 bases fitting TRBD1. Germline assignment: CDR1 SGHTA and CDR2 FQGNSA. J lost 7 bases, V lost 1 base, and 14 bases had no gene match. CDR3 length: 17 amino acids. The CDR3 DNA reads as TGTGCCAGCAGCTTAGAAAGTGGGACAGGGTATTCGGGGGAGCAGTACTTC. Its translation is CASSLESGTGYSGEQYF.

The rearrangement links TRBV11-2 to TRBJ2-3; D gene unclear. V dropped 1 base and J dropped 4 bases, with 3 bases sitting between them. Germline CDR1 SGHAT, CDR2 FQNNGV. This CDR3 region has 12 residues. For the CDR3, the DNA is TGTGCCAGCAGCTTAGTTGCAGATACGCAGTATTTT. As protein: CASSLVADTQYF. The entire variable domain, with the rest obtained from reference TRBV11-2 and TRBJ2-3, is as follows: EAGVAQSPRYKIIEKRQSVAFWCNPISGHATLYWYQQILGQGPKLLIQFQNNGVVDDSQLPKDRFSAERLKGVDSTLKIQPAKLEDSAVYLCASSLVADTQYFGPGTRLTVL.

V usage is TRBV6-4 and J usage is TRBJ1-1, with a tentative D call TRBD1 (6 bases). V was shortened by 6 bases and J by 0 bases, with 8 bases between the two germline ends. The CDR3 spans 13 residues. Looked up from germline, CDR1 is MRHNA and CDR2 is SNTAGT. The CDR3 DNA follows: TGTGCCAGCAGGGGGGCTTTGAACACTGAAGCTTTCTTT. Amino acids: CASRGALNTEAFF.

This sequence joins TRBV19 and TRBJ2-7; tentative D call: TRBD2 (6 bases). CDR1 LNHDA and CDR2 SQIVND come from the germline V gene (reference sequence). Trimming removed 5 bases from V and 6 bases from J, with 20 bases in between. This CDR3 has 15 amino acids. The CDR3 spells CASSARDSPPSEQYF. The DNA of the CDR3 is TGTGCCAGTAGTGCTAGGGACTCACCCCCCAGCGAGCAGTACTTC.

The V and J genes are TRBV19 and TRBJ2-6; TRBD1 aligns across 7 bases. This CDR3 has 16 residues. V dropped 5 bases and J dropped 1; count of bases not matched to a gene: 5. The V gene's germline CDR1 is LNHDA and CDR2 SQIVND (reference sequence). In DNA form, the CDR3 reads TGTGCCAGTAGTTCCAGGGGGTGGTCTGGGGCCAACGTCCTGACTTTC. Translated: CASSSRGWSGANVLTF.

The genes are TRBV18 and TRBJ2-5; 9 bases agree with TRBD2. The germline V gene has CDR1 KGHSH and CDR2 LQKENI. The CDR3 covers 17 residues. Trimming at V came to 0 bases and at J to 1 base, leaving 6 bases not matched to a gene. The CDR3 DNA reads TGTGCCAGCTCACCACCGTTCGCGGGAGGGATCCAAGAGACCCAGTACTTC. The encoded protein is CASSPPFAGGIQETQYF.

Worth noting for this clone: Given a far larger clone just one base away, this is likely a sequencing read error. Distinct nucleotide sequences in the sample also encode this CDR3. The genes are TRBV11-3 and TRBJ2-7, with D tentatively TRBD2 (6 bases). Per the germline V gene, CDR1 is SGHNT and CDR2 is YENEEA. This CDR3 region has 14 residues. The CDR3 region has the DNA TGTGCCAGCAGCTCTACCGGGAGTACATACGAACAGTACTTC. The encoded protein is CASSSTGSTYEQYF.

This chain uses TRBV5-1 with TRBJ2-1; a possible D gene is TRBD2 (7 bases). Germline lookup yields CDR1 SGHRS and CDR2 YFSETQ. This CDR3 is built from 12 residues. V lost 5 bases, J lost 13 bases, and 16 bases lay in between. CDR3 protein: CASRDSGGGQFF. The CDR3, as DNA: TGCGCCAGCAGAGATTCGGGGGGCGGACAGTTCTTC.

This clone was recorded a few times. This chain joins TRBV2 and TRBJ1-1; D unresolved. Germline CDR1 and CDR2: SNHLY and FYNNEI. V lost 1 base and J 10 bases, leaving 10 bases between the germline ends. This CDR3 is built from 12 residues. CDR3 region: CASSEGEGGAFF. CDR3 in DNA: TGTGCCAGCAGTGAAGGAGAGGGAGGAGCTTTCTTT.

This chain connects TRBV7-9 to TRBJ1-5, with 7 bases matching TRBD1. The CDR3 extends over 14 amino acids. V dropped 5 bases and J dropped 5; count of bases not matched to a gene: 6. Germline CDR1 reads SEHNR; CDR2 reads FQNEAQ (reference sequence). Here the CDR3 reads CASSPQGEDQPQHF. The CDR3 bases are TGTGCCAGCAGCCCCCAGGGGGAGGATCAGCCCCAGCATTTT. The complete variable domain, with remaining parts taken from reference TRBV7-9 and TRBJ1-5, reads DTGVSQNPRHKITKRGQNVTFRCDPISEHNRLYWYRQTLGQGPEFLTYFQNEAQLEKSRLLSDRFSAERPKGSFSTLEIQRTEQGDSAMYLCASSPQGEDQPQHFGDGTRLSIL.

This clone was counted a few times. The V gene is TRBV19, the J gene TRBJ2-6; the D is unclear. V shed 6 bases and J shed 1 base, with 4 bases lying between them. The germline CDR1 and CDR2 sequences are LNHDA and SQIVND (reference sequence). The length of the CDR3 is 13 residues. In DNA, the CDR3 is TGTGCCAGTAGGTTTTCTGGGGCCAACGTCCTGACTTTC. Protein: CASRFSGANVLTF. Full variable domain (rest looked up from reference TRBV19 and TRBJ2-6): DGGITQSPKYLFRKEGQNVTLSCEQNLNHDAMYWYRQDPGQGLRLIYYSQIVNDFQKGDIAEGYSVSREKKESFPLTVTSAQKNPTAFYLCASRFSGANVLTFGAGSRLTVL.

This clone was found a few times. The V gene is TRBV5-1, the J gene TRBJ2-5, with 7 bases matching TRBD1. Germline V gene sequence: CDR1 SGHRS, CDR2 YFSETQ. V dropped 2 bases and J dropped 5; count of bases not matched to a gene: 9. The CDR3 has 15 residues. CDR3 sequence: CASSLMEGGWETQYF. The CDR3, as DNA: TGCGCCAGCAGCTTAATGGAAGGGGGCTGGGAGACCCAGTACTTC.

The sample holds a few counts of this clone. The gene calls are TRBV10-3 and TRBJ2-3; 7 bases agree with TRBD2. CDR3 size: 14 residues. Per the germline V gene, CDR1 is ENHRY and CDR2 is SYGVKD. J was trimmed by 2 bases and V by 4 bases; bases with no gene match: 3. As DNA, the CDR3 is TGTGCCATCAGTGTAAGCGGGGTCACAGATACGCAGTATTTT. Its translation: CAISVSGVTDTQYF.

The chain links TRBV10-3 to TRBJ1-1, with D tentatively TRBD1 (5 bases). CDR3 size: 12 residues. The ends were cut back, 7 bases at V and 3 bases at J, with 9 bases in the middle. Germline V gene sequence: CDR1 ENHRY, CDR2 SYGVKD. CDR3 in DNA: TGTGCCATCAACGACAGACACACTGAAGCTTTCTTT. It encodes CAINDRHTEAFF.

This clone showed up many times. The rearrangement uses TRBV30 and TRBJ1-1; D uncertain. This CDR3 region has 13 residues. Between the trimmed V and J ends, which lost 4 bases and 3 bases, there was a span of 12 bases. CDR1 and CDR2 (germline): GTSNPN, SVGIG (reference sequence). This CDR3 reads CAWTPQPHTEAFF. The DNA for the CDR3 is TGTGCCTGGACTCCCCAACCCCACACTGAAGCTTTCTTT.

The rearrangement links TRBV7-9 to TRBJ2-3; possible D gene TRBD2, 6 bases. Trimming shortened V by 6 bases and J by 2 bases, and 18 bases separated the two germline ends. The CDR3 is made up of 16 amino acids. The V gene's germline CDR1 is SEHNR and CDR2 FQNEAQ (reference sequence). CDR3 protein: CASSEDAGSLTDTQYF. In nucleotides, the CDR3 is TGTGCCAGCAGTGAGGACGCGGGGTCACTCACAGATACGCAGTATTTT.

CDR3 nucleotide sequence: TGTGCCAGTAGTGCCTCAAAAGGAGGCTATGGCTACACCTTC. Its protein product is CASSASKGGYGYTF. The chain carries TRBV19 and TRBJ1-2, with D uncertain. Trimming stripped 5 bases from V and 4 bases from J, with 14 bases between. This CDR3 has 14 amino acids. Per the germline V gene, CDR1 is LNHDA and CDR2 is SQIVND (reference sequence).

The chain has TRBV27 and TRBJ2-7; 11 bases fit TRBD2. Germline trimming cut 9 bases from V and 0 bases from J; bases unmatched to any gene: 1. CDR1 is MNHEY, CDR2 SMNVEV, per germline (reference sequence). This CDR3 comprises 13 residues. The CDR3 here is CASTSGSSYEQYF. As DNA, the CDR3 is TGTGCCAGTACTAGCGGGAGCTCCTACGAGCAGTACTTC.

V is TRBV5-1 and J is TRBJ2-2; the match to TRBD2 covers 15 bases. Looked up from germline, CDR1 is SGHRS and CDR2 is YFSETQ. The trim removed 3 bases at V and 7 bases at J, leaving 10 bases unmatched. The CDR3 extends over 18 amino acids. In nucleotides, the CDR3 is TGCGCCAGCAGCTCGGGGACTAGCGGGAGGTCGGAAGGCGGGGAGCTGTTTTTT. Translated: CASSSGTSGRSEGGELFF.

Note on this clone: An end of the junction differs from the germline gene, which may be a read error. The chain links TRBV6-5 to TRBJ2-5; D is perhaps TRBD2 (6 bases). The V gene's germline CDR1 is MNHEY and CDR2 SVGAGI. The CDR3 is 15 residues long. CDR3 loop: CASSYSGGLRWTQYF. CDR3 bases: TGTGCCAGCAGCTACTCTGGAGGGTTGAGGTGGACCCAGTACTTC.

The chain recombines TRBV6-1 with TRBJ1-5; D is unclear. CDR3 length: 17 amino acids. Germline lookup yields CDR1 MNHNS and CDR2 SASEGT. V lost 3 bases, J lost 1 base, and 16 bases lay in between. Written as DNA, the CDR3 is TGTGCCAGCAGTGATTTTATCTGGAGGCCGAGCAATCAGCCCCAGCATTTT. The encoded protein is CASSDFIWRPSNQPQHF.

The count of this clone is one. J is TRBJ2-3 and V is TRBV12-5; TRBD2 matches 14 bases. Per the germline V gene, CDR1 is LGHNT and CDR2 is FRNRAP. Trimming removed 5 bases from V and 0 bases from J; junction bases left unmatched: 4. The CDR3 contains 17 residues. Here the CDR3 DNA reads TGTGCTAGTGGTCCGGGACTAGCGGGAGATAGCACAGATACGCAGTATTTT. Translating it yields CASGPGLAGDSTDTQYF.

The chain couples TRBV28 to TRBJ1-2; D is unresolved. Germline-derived CDR1 and CDR2 are MDHEN and SYDVKM. The CDR3 is 14 amino acids. Trimming cost V 5 bases and J 9 bases, with 19 bases left between them. The CDR3 nucleotides read TGTGCCAGCAGTAAGGGTTCCGCGGTTAAAAGCTACACCTTC. Translated: CASSKGSAVKSYTF.

The CDR3 sequence is CATSHDEAGSDYEQYF. CDR3 sequence (DNA): TGTGCCACCAGCCATGACGAGGCGGGTTCGGACTACGAGCAGTACTTC. The rearrangement joins TRBV15 to TRBJ2-7, with a possible D match to TRBD2 (5 bases). The CDR3 length is 16 residues. Germline V gene lookup returns CDR1 LNHNV and CDR2 YYDKDF (reference sequence). Trimming removed 5 bases from V and 3 bases from J, with 20 bases in between.